Sequencing of this T cell receptor (beta chain) was carried out in a study of OX40 agonist ivuxolimab in advanced cancers. About the study: Hepatocellular carcinoma, melanoma, renal cell or head and neck cancer occurred in dose-escalation patients. Males comprised 82.7% of the group, whose mean age was approximately 60 years (range 23 to 79). General study results and limits: Researchers report that CD8+ T cells had, on average, more expanded clones than CD4+. The study observed clonal expansion of CD4+ and CD8+ blood T cells by week 6 at 0.1 to 3.0 mg/kg.

This CDR3 spans 12 amino acids. The V gene lost 5 bases and the J gene lost 7 bases, with 11 bases spanning the gap. Germline CDR1 SNHLY, CDR2 FYNNEI. The repertoire was sequenced with immunoSEQ multiplex PCR; TCRdb's copy has only in-frame clones and lacks some. This sample has about 35,000 clones, with around 70% found just once. To note about this clone: Antigen unknown. Other DNA sequences of this sample code for an identical CDR3.

Sequences were derived from CD4+ or CD8+ T cells sorted from blood, sampled in a trial of the OX40 agonist ivuxolimab. The genes are TRBV2 and TRBJ1-2; D possibly corresponds to TRBD1 (6 bases). The source is an adult with an advanced solid tumor such as melanoma, head and neck, liver or kidney cancer. CDR3: CASSSGGPGYTF. CDR3 nucleotides: TGTGCCAGCAGTTCTGGGGGGCCTGGCTACACCTTC.